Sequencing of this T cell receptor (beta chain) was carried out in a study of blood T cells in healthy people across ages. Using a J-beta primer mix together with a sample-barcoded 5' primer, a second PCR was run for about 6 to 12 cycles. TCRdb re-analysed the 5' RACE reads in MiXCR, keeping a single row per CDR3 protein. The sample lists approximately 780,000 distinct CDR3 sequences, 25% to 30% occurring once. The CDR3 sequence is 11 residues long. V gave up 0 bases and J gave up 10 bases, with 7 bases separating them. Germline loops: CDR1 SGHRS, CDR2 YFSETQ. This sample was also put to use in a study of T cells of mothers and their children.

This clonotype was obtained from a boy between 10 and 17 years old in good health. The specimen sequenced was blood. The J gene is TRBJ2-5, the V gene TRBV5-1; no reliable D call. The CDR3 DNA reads TGCGCCAGCAGCTTGGGTTTAGACCAGTACTTC. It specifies CASSLGLDQYF.